This entry lists 24 T cell receptor beta chains sequenced from one sample in a study of control samples from healthy donors and cancer patients. TCRdb's table, derived via immunoSEQ multiplex PCR, lists solely in-frame clones and lacks some. The sample gives tens of thousands of clones, 89% of which show up once; roughly 6% is in the top ten. The sample taken for sequencing was blood. The receptors originated from a man aged 50-60 years in good health.

With respect to this clone: One junction end disagrees with the germline gene, perhaps due to a read error. This sequence joins TRBV20-1 and TRBJ1-4; 9 nucleotides line up with TRBD1. CDR3 size: 12 residues. CDR1 is DFQATT and CDR2 is SNEGSKA in the germline V gene (reference sequence). The CDR3 reads CSASRDREGSGF. CDR3 nucleotides: TGCAGTGCTAGTAGGGACAGGGAGGGTTCTGGGTTT.

This clone was picked up one time. The chain combines TRBV5-1 with TRBJ2-7; 11 nucleotides match TRBD2. V lost 4 bases and J lost 7; bases outside the gene matches: 10. The CDR3 covers 15 residues. Germline assignment: CDR1 SGHRS and CDR2 YFSETQ. The CDR3 sequence is CASSPDSGGGREQYF. CDR3 in DNA: TGCGCCAGCAGCCCTGATAGCGGGGGGGGCCGAGAGCAGTACTTC. The full variable domain, in which reference TRBV5-1 and TRBJ2-7 provide the parts outside the CDR3, is KAGVTQTPRYLIKTRGQQVTLSCSPISGHRSVSWYQQTPGQGLQFLFEYFSETQRNKGNFPGRFSGRQFSNSRSEMNVSTLELGDSALYLCASSPDSGGGREQYFGPGTRLTVT.

The chain is built from TRBV7-9 and TRBJ2-3; D possibly matches TRBD1 or TRBD2 (5 bases each). V lost 5 bases to trimming and J lost 4 bases, with 13 bases between them. This CDR3 contains 14 residues. CDR1 is SEHNR, CDR2 FQNEAQ, per germline (reference sequence). The CDR3 is CASSPGTVPDTQYF. CDR3 coding DNA: TGTGCCAGCAGCCCCGGGACGGTCCCAGATACGCAGTATTTT.

This clone was counted only a few times. This sequence joins TRBV4-2 and TRBJ2-7; 10 positions match TRBD2. V gave up 0 bases and J gave up 3 bases; unmatched junction bases: 2. Germline CDR1 LGHNA, CDR2 YNFKEQ. The CDR3 length is 15 residues. The CDR3 DNA reads as TGTGCCAGCAGCCAAGATAGCGGGGGGTACTACGAGCAGTACTTC. Residues: CASSQDSGGYYEQYF.

The gene calls are TRBV7-9 and TRBJ2-7, with D hard to call. The CDR3 is made up of 14 amino acids. Germline CDR1 and CDR2: SEHNR and FQNEAQ (reference sequence). Trimming stripped 1 base from V and 3 bases from J, with 10 bases between. CDR3 DNA: TGTGCCAGCAGCTTAGACAGCGATAGCTACGAGCAGTACTTC. It translates to CASSLDSDSYEQYF.

This rearrangement joins TRBV5-5 to TRBJ1-2; weak D call: TRBD1 (6 bases). The CDR3 totals 16 residues. V lost 4 bases, J lost 0 bases, and 16 bases lay in between. Germline V gene lookup returns CDR1 SGHKS and CDR2 YYEKEE (reference sequence). CDR3 loop: CASSTPRQATNYGYTF. The CDR3 DNA follows: TGTGCCAGCAGCACACCTCGACAGGCTACTAACTATGGCTACACCTTC.

This clone was seen a handful of times. The V call is TRBV4-1, the J call TRBJ1-1; D is undetermined. Trimming stripped 1 base from V and 5 bases from J, with 8 bases between. Looked up from germline, CDR1 is MGHRA and CDR2 is YSYEKL. The CDR3 has 13 amino acids. The CDR3 DNA is TGCGCCAGCAGCCAAGCCCCAACTACTGAAGCTTTCTTT. It translates to CASSQAPTTEAFF.

This chain uses TRBV5-6 with TRBJ1-4; possibly TRBD1 for D (5 bases). There are 18 residues in the CDR3. The V gene's germline CDR1 is SGHDT and CDR2 YYEEEE. Trimming stripped 0 bases from V and 2 bases from J, with 17 bases between. The CDR3 nucleotides are TGTGCCAGCAGCTTGGGCGTGCAGGGAGGTCGGACTAATGAAAAACTGTTTTTT. It encodes CASSLGVQGGRTNEKLFF.

V usage is TRBV5-4 and J usage is TRBJ1-4; perhaps TRBD1 as D (5 bases). CDR3 length: 17 residues. The germline CDR1 and CDR2 sequences are SGHNT and YYREEE (reference sequence). The V end was cut by 6 bases, the J end by 0 bases, with 18 bases between. CDR3 sequence (DNA): TGTGCCAGCACCTCCGACCCAGGGAAAGCAACTAATGAAAAACTGTTTTTT. Translating gives CASTSDPGKATNEKLFF.

The chain is built from TRBV6-5 and TRBJ1-6, with TRBD1 as a possible D gene (6 bases). Germline V gives CDR1 MNHEY, CDR2 SVGAGI. Trimming shortened V by 3 bases and J by 2 bases, and 11 bases separated the two germline ends. The CDR3 loop spans 16 amino acids. CDR3 DNA: TGTGCCAGCAGTTATGGGACACCAGCCTATAATTCACCCCTCCACTTT. Protein sequence: CASSYGTPAYNSPLHF.

The CDR3 sequence: CASSTRDSPKNYGYTF. The DNA for the CDR3 is TGCGCCAGCAGCACCCGGGACAGCCCAAAAAACTATGGCTACACCTTC. The gene calls are TRBV5-1 and TRBJ1-2, with TRBD1 matching 7 bases. The junction had 11 bases not matched to a gene; V was cut back by 4 bases and J by 2 bases. This CDR3 contains 16 residues. Germline assignment: CDR1 SGHRS and CDR2 YFSETQ.

This sequence joins TRBV5-6 and TRBJ2-3; TRBD2 might be the D (6 bases). This CDR3 has 15 amino acids. Per the germline V gene, CDR1 is SGHDT and CDR2 is YYEEEE. V dropped 4 bases and J dropped 2 bases, with 14 bases sitting between them. The CDR3 region is CASSPGTSITDTQYF. For the CDR3, the DNA is TGTGCCAGCAGCCCTGGGACTTCCATCACAGATACGCAGTATTTT. Full variable domain (missing parts from reference TRBV5-6 and TRBJ2-3): DAGVTQSPTHLIKTRGQQVTLRCSPKSGHDTVSWYQQALGQGPQFIFQYYEEEERQRGNFPDRFSGHQFPNYSSELNVNALLLGDSALYLCASSPGTSITDTQYFGPGTRLTVL.

CDR3 residues: CASSLTGQGITEAFF. CDR3 bases: TGTGCCAGCAGTTTAACAGGACAGGGTATCACTGAAGCTTTCTTT. The genes are TRBV27 and TRBJ1-1; 8 positions match TRBD1. This CDR3 has 15 amino acids. CDR1 and CDR2 (germline): MNHEY, SMNVEV (reference sequence). V shed 2 bases and J 4 bases; nucleotides not matched to a gene: 6.

The chain is built from TRBV4-2 and TRBJ1-1; no reliable D call. V lost 7 bases and J lost 5, with 17 bases in between. Germline V gene data show CDR1 as LGHNA and CDR2 as YNFKEQ. The CDR3 totals 14 residues. The CDR3 DNA reads TGTGCCAGCACCCTAAACCCGACGGAGACTGAAGCTTTCTTT. Translating gives CASTLNPTETEAFF.

The chain employs TRBV7-9 and TRBJ2-5; maybe TRBD2 (6 bases). Germline values: CDR1 SEHNR, CDR2 FQNEAQ (reference sequence). V was cut by 5 bases and J by 4 bases, with 17 bases left in between. This CDR3 is 15 amino acids long. CDR3 protein: CASSQVSGERETQYF. As DNA, the CDR3 is TGTGCCAGCAGCCAAGTCTCGGGGGAAAGAGAGACCCAGTACTTC. The full variable domain, completed using reference TRBV7-9 and TRBJ2-5, is DTGVSQNPRHKITKRGQNVTFRCDPISEHNRLYWYRQTLGQGPEFLTYFQNEAQLEKSRLLSDRFSAERPKGSFSTLEIQRTEQGDSAMYLCASSQVSGERETQYFGPGTRLLVL.

The gene calls are TRBV5-1 and TRBJ2-1; TRBD2 matches 8 bases. J gave up 4 bases and V 0 bases, and 3 bases lay outside the gene matches. The CDR3 has 15 residues. The germline V gene has CDR1 SGHRS and CDR2 YFSETQ. As DNA, the CDR3 is TGCGCCAGCAGCTTGGCGGGGGGGCAATACAATGAGCAGTTCTTC. It yields the protein CASSLAGGQYNEQFF. Full variable domain (outside the CDR3, taken from reference TRBV5-1 and TRBJ2-1): KAGVTQTPRYLIKTRGQQVTLSCSPISGHRSVSWYQQTPGQGLQFLFEYFSETQRNKGNFPGRFSGRQFSNSRSEMNVSTLELGDSALYLCASSLAGGQYNEQFFGPGTRLTVL.

The gene calls are TRBV5-1 and TRBJ1-5; possible D gene TRBD1, 5 bases. CDR3 length: 13 residues. Germline values: CDR1 SGHRS, CDR2 YFSETQ. V was shortened by 4 bases and J by 2 bases, with 7 bases between the two germline ends. CDR3 loop: CASSQGGNQPQHF. CDR3 coding DNA: TGCGCCAGCAGCCAGGGCGGCAATCAGCCCCAGCATTTT.

The chain is built from TRBV7-9 and TRBJ2-6, with D perhaps matching TRBD2 (5 bases). The CDR3 is 16 residues long. CDR1 and CDR2 from the germline V gene are SEHNR and FQNEAQ (reference sequence). V lost 2 bases and J 3 bases, leaving 11 bases between the germline ends. CDR3 residues: CASSLTGSGGANVLTF. The CDR3, as DNA: TGTGCCAGCAGCTTAACGGGGTCAGGTGGGGCCAACGTCCTGACTTTC.

This clone was recorded only once. This chain links TRBV11-3 with TRBJ1-2; D gene ambiguous. The CDR3 sequence is 16 residues long. V lost 1 base to trimming and J lost 1 base, with 13 bases between them. Germline V gives CDR1 SGHNT, CDR2 YENEEA. CDR3 in amino acids: CASSLVASSINYGYTF. The CDR3 nucleotides read TGTGCCAGCAGCTTAGTGGCCAGTAGCATTAACTATGGCTACACCTTC.

The V gene is TRBV28, the J gene TRBJ1-5, with D tentatively TRBD1 (5 bases). V was cut by 4 bases and J by 0 bases, with 16 bases left in between. The germline V gene encodes CDR1 MDHEN and CDR2 SYDVKM. This CDR3 is 17 amino acids long. This chain's CDR3 is CASSSLAGGASNQPQHF. CDR3 coding DNA: TGTGCCAGCAGTTCCCTCGCGGGTGGGGCTAGCAATCAGCCCCAGCATTTT.

The chain recombines TRBV4-2 with TRBJ1-2; D gene ambiguous. Trimming took 0 bases from V and 5 from J, leaving 7 bases between them. CDR1 LGHNA and CDR2 YNFKEQ come from the germline V gene. The CDR3 runs to 13 residues. Written as DNA, the CDR3 is TGTGCCAGCAGCCAAGATAGGCAGTATGGCTACACCTTC. Protein: CASSQDRQYGYTF.

CDR3 sequence (DNA): TGTGCCTGGAGGGGAGATAATGAAAAACTGTTTTTT. Amino acid sequence: CAWRGDNEKLFF. V usage is TRBV30 and J usage is TRBJ1-4, with D unclear. Trimming removed 3 bases at V and 4 bases at J, with 6 bases between. The CDR3 is 12 residues long. Germline V gene lookup returns CDR1 GTSNPN and CDR2 SVGIG (reference sequence).

V and J are TRBV5-8 and TRBJ2-3, with D maybe TRBD1 (5 bases). The CDR3 is 13 residues long. V lost 4 bases to trimming and J lost 8 bases, with 14 bases between them. Looked up from germline, CDR1 is SGHTS and CDR2 is YDEGEE. CDR3 nucleotides: TGTGCCAGCAGCAGAACGACAGTCCCTACGCAGTATTTT. As protein: CASSRTTVPTQYF. The full variable domain, its missing parts supplied by reference TRBV5-8 and TRBJ2-3, is EAGVTQSPTHLIKTRGQQATLRCSPISGHTSVYWYQQALGLGLQFLLWYDEGEERNRGNFPPRFSGRQFPNYSSELNVNALELEDSALYLCASSRTTVPTQYFGPGTRLTVL.

This chain uses TRBV5-1 with TRBJ2-1, with a possible D match to TRBD2 (7 bases). With 0 bases removed from V and 6 bases from J, the gap between germline ends came to 19 bases. This CDR3 contains 17 residues. Germline lookup yields CDR1 SGHRS and CDR2 YFSETQ. In DNA, the CDR3 is TGCGCCAGCAGCTTGGCCCTGGGAGGGGGGGCCCGCAATGAGCAGTTCTTC. Protein: CASSLALGGGARNEQFF.